This is a list of T cell receptor beta chains from one sample in a study of neurological immune-mediated disorders. TCRdb itself ran the 5' RACE reads through MiXCR, one entry per CDR3 protein. The sample carries approximately 50,000 distinct CDR3 sequences, around 4% recorded once. The sequencing sample was made of PBMCs. The receptors stem from a man in his fifties or sixties with multiple sclerosis. Each CDR3 is given with its conserved first and last residue. A D gene is named only where the DNA matches it firmly. A row's size may be missing; if present it is once, few, many or a size class.

TRBV7-2,TRBD1,many,TRBJ1-6,CASSSPGQGSPLHF,TGTGCCAGCAGCTCCCCGGGACAGGGTTCACCCCTCCACTTT
TRBV7-9,-,many,TRBJ1-5,CASSKGNQPQHF,TGTGCCAGCAGCAAGGGGAATCAGCCCCAGCATTTT
TRBV10-3,-,-,TRBJ2-2,CAITLGAGTGELFF,TGTGCCATCACTCTCGGAGCGGGCACCGGGGAGCTGTTTTTT
TRBV10-3,-,many,TRBJ2-3,CAISGTGTDTQYF,TGTGCCATCAGCGGAACGGGCACAGATACGCAGTATTTT
TRBV20-1,-,many,TRBJ2-7,CSASPLSLGEQYF,TGCAGTGCTAGTCCGCTTAGTCTGGGCGAGCAGTACTTC
TRBV7-2,-,many,TRBJ2-3,CASSPEGKLTDTQYF,TGTGCCAGCAGCCCAGAGGGCAAACTCACAGATACGCAGTATTTT
TRBV27,TRBD2,many,TRBJ2-1,CASSFGAGGYEQFF,TGTGCCAGCAGTTTTGGAGCGGGAGGTTATGAGCAGTTCTTC
TRBV20-1,TRBD1,many,TRBJ2-2,CSARRAVPGQWFTGELFF,TGCAGTGCTAGAAGGGCTGTTCCGGGACAGTGGTTCACCGGGGAGCTGTTTTTT
TRBV11-2,-,many,TRBJ1-1,CASSLGGLQRYTEAFF,TGTGCCAGCAGCTTGGGGGGGCTTCAGCGGTACACTGAAGCTTTCTTT
TRBV7-6,TRBD1,many,TRBJ1-2,CASSLGRGDGYTF,TGTGCCAGCAGCTTAGGCAGGGGGGATGGCTACACCTTC
TRBV15,TRBD2,many,TRBJ2-1,CATSRRPGGPYNEQFF,TGTGCCACCAGCAGACGACCGGGAGGCCCCTACAATGAGCAGTTCTTC
TRBV12-3/TRBV12-4,-,few,TRBJ2-7,CASSPSGRLHEQYF,TGTGCCAGCAGCCCCTCGGGGCGACTCCACGAGCAGTACTTC
TRBV15,-,many,TRBJ1-5,CATSRGASKDQPQHF,TGTGCCACCAGCAGAGGGGCCAGTAAAGATCAGCCCCAGCATTTT
TRBV3-1,-,medium-sized,TRBJ2-1,CASSFNYAEQFF,TGTGCCAGCAGCTTCAACTACGCGGAGCAGTTCTTC
TRBV18,TRBD1,many,TRBJ1-1,CASSPPGQSEAFF,TGTGCCAGCTCACCACCGGGACAGTCTGAAGCTTTCTTT
TRBV5-6,-,many,TRBJ2-3,CASLWGDTQYF,TGTGCCAGCTTATGGGGAGATACGCAGTATTTT
TRBV7-3,-,many,TRBJ2-3,CASSARASETDTQYF,TGTGCCAGCAGCGCCAGGGCCTCTGAGACAGATACGCAGTATTTT
TRBV29-1,-,many,TRBJ1-1,CSVPENLQVHTEAFF,TGCAGCGTTCCCGAAAACCTCCAAGTCCACACTGAAGCTTTCTTT
TRBV5-1,-,many,TRBJ2-5,CASSLVGQQGVRETQYF,TGCGCCAGCAGCTTGGTCGGTCAGCAGGGTGTCAGGGAGACCCAGTACTTC
TRBV11-2,-,many,TRBJ1-4,CASSLDISANQLFF,TGTGCCAGCAGCTTAGATATATCCGCTAACCAACTGTTTTTT
TRBV4-1,TRBD1,many,TRBJ1-3,CASSQEGTAFTNTIYF,TGCGCCAGCAGCCAAGAAGGGACAGCTTTTACCAACACCATATATTTT
TRBV28,-,many,TRBJ1-1,CASSLLGDTEAFF,TGTGCCAGCAGTTTATTGGGGGACACTGAAGCTTTCTTT
TRBV12-5,-,many,TRBJ2-1,CASGRGSSYNEQFF,TGTGCTAGTGGTCGGGGGAGCTCCTACAATGAGCAGTTCTTC